Each of the 21 T cell receptor beta chains below was sequenced from the same sample in a study of T-cell memory formation after mild COVID-19. TCRdb ran MiXCR on the 5' RACE reads and lists one entry per CDR3 protein. The sample has 350,000 to 400,000 distinct CDR3 sequences; more than 20% are singletons. The sample consisted of PBMCs or a T cell subset sorted from them (not recorded which). The source of these receptors is an adult woman who had mild COVID-19 (a few samples of this study predate the infection). Cell type and time point are not known.

Ten or more counts support this clonotype. The chain has TRBV2 and TRBJ2-7; no reliable D call. Germline lookup yields CDR1 SNHLY and CDR2 FYNNEI. CDR3 length equals 13 residues. V lost 6 bases to trimming and J lost 0 bases, with 9 bases between them. The CDR3: CASRDGPSYEQYF. For the CDR3, the DNA is TGTGCCAGCAGGGACGGGCCCTCCTACGAGCAGTACTTC.

The chain has TRBV18 and TRBJ2-1, with 9 bases aligning to TRBD2. The length of the CDR3 is 16 residues. Losses at the gene ends were 6 bases for V and 6 bases for J; bases not matched to a gene: 12. Germline V gene sequence: CDR1 KGHSH, CDR2 LQKENI. The DNA of the CDR3 is TGTGCCAGCTCGCCGCAGATTAGCGGGGGTTCCAATGAGCAGTTCTTC. Its translation: CASSPQISGGSNEQFF.

This clonotype was counted only a few times. This chain links TRBV7-9 with TRBJ2-7; 8 positions agree with TRBD1. The CDR3 spans 14 residues. Germline CDR1 SEHNR, CDR2 FQNEAQ (reference sequence). The V gene end was trimmed by 5 bases and the J gene end by 2 bases; junction bases not matched to a gene: 5. The CDR3 coding sequence is TGTGCCAGCAGCCTGGGACAGGTCCCCTACGAGCAGTACTTC. It translates to CASSLGQVPYEQYF.

The J gene is TRBJ2-7, the V gene TRBV12-3 or TRBV12-4, with 9 bases aligning to TRBD1. The CDR3 is 14 residues long. The V and J ends lost 5 bases and 7 bases, in that order; junction bases with no gene match: 9. The CDR3: CASSPWTGAEEQYF. The DNA of the CDR3 is TGTGCCAGCAGTCCATGGACAGGGGCGGAGGAGCAGTACTTC.

This clonotype was recorded a few times. The chain couples TRBV7-3 to TRBJ2-2, with D possibly matching TRBD2 (6 bases). This CDR3 is 15 amino acids long. Trimming pared 4 bases from V and 7 bases from J, leaving 16 bases between. Per germline, CDR1 SGHTA and CDR2 FQGTGA. CDR3 sequence (DNA): TGTGCCAGCAGCTCCTACGCTGATAGCGGCGGGGAGCTGTTTTTT. Its translation is CASSSYADSGGELFF.

This clonotype was counted at least ten times. A read error may account for a junction end that differs from germline. The V and J genes are TRBV7-2 and TRBJ2-1; 15 bases align to TRBD2. Germline V gene lookup returns CDR1 SGHTA and CDR2 FQGNSA. The CDR3 runs to 16 residues. This chain's CDR3 is CASSLGLAGGYNEQFF. CDR3 bases: TGCGCCAGCAGCTTGGGACTAGCGGGAGGCTACAATGAGCAGTTCTTC.

This clonotype was picked up many times. J is TRBJ1-2 and V is TRBV12-3 or TRBV12-4; possibly TRBD1 for D (6 bases). There are 14 residues in the CDR3. Trimming left V 1 base short and J 4 bases short, with 10 bases between. CDR3 sequence: CASSLGGQSYGYTF. The CDR3 bases are TGTGCCAGCAGTTTAGGTGGACAGTCCTATGGCTACACCTTC.

This clonotype occurred a few times. The chain combines TRBV4-1 with TRBJ2-3, with D maybe TRBD1 (6 bases). V was cut by 0 bases and J by 4 bases, with 11 bases left in between. There are 15 residues in the CDR3. CDR1 and CDR2 (germline): MGHRA, YSYEKL. As DNA, the CDR3 is TGCGCCAGCAGCCAAGAAGACAACAGGGCAGATACGCAGTATTTT. As protein: CASSQEDNRADTQYF.

This clonotype occurred many times. The chain links TRBV29-1 to TRBJ2-1; 7 bases agree with TRBD1. The CDR3 sequence is 12 residues long. The germline V gene has CDR1 SQVTM and CDR2 ANQGSEA. The J segment lost 7 bases and the V segment lost 7 bases, leaving 7 bases of the junction unmatched. CDR3 in amino acids: CSGGDSWNEQFF. As DNA, the CDR3 is TGCAGCGGAGGGGACAGCTGGAATGAGCAGTTCTTC.

This clonotype was counted only a few times. The V call is TRBV5-4, the J call TRBJ2-1; 12 bases map to TRBD2. Trimming at V came to 3 bases and at J to 6 bases, leaving 7 bases not matched to a gene. This CDR3 is 16 amino acids long. Germline loops: CDR1 SGHNT, CDR2 YYREEE (reference sequence). The chain's CDR3 is CASSSLAGGLGNEQFF. The CDR3 bases are TGTGCCAGCAGCTCCCTAGCGGGAGGGCTAGGCAATGAGCAGTTCTTC.

The chain couples TRBV14 to TRBJ2-1; D not certain. The CDR3 extends over 14 amino acids. Trimming removed 6 bases from V and 1 base from J, with 10 bases in between. CDR1 is SGHDN, CDR2 FVKESK, per germline. The CDR3 DNA reads as TGTGCCAGCAGTTTACGGGTATCCTACAATGAGCAGTTCTTC. Its translation is CASSLRVSYNEQFF.

The genes are TRBV4-1 and TRBJ2-7; TRBD1 might be the D (5 bases). Looked up from germline, CDR1 is MGHRA and CDR2 is YSYEKL. This CDR3 is 14 amino acids long. The V end lost 4 bases, the J end lost 0 bases, and 10 bases lay between the germline ends. The CDR3 sequence: CASSPRQNSYEQYF. The CDR3 DNA is TGCGCCAGCAGCCCAAGACAGAACTCCTACGAGCAGTACTTC.

There are a few counts of this clonotype. The genes are TRBV7-6 and TRBJ2-2; TRBD1 aligns across 7 bases. Germline-derived CDR1 and CDR2 are SGHVS and FNYEAQ. This CDR3 region has 16 residues. Germline trimming cut 1 base from V and 3 bases from J; bases unmatched to any gene: 5. The CDR3 here is CASSLGVGGDTGELFF. DNA of the CDR3: TGTGCCAGCAGCTTAGGTGTAGGGGGCGACACCGGGGAGCTGTTTTTT. Based on the CDR3 plus reference TRBV7-6 and TRBJ2-2, the full variable domain is GAGVSQSPRYKVTKRGQDVALRCDPISGHVSLYWYRQALGQGPEFLTYFNYEAQQDKSGLPNDRFSAERPEGSISTLTIQRTEQRDSAMYRCASSLGVGGDTGELFFGEGSRLTVL.

The genes are TRBV29-1 and TRBJ1-2; the match to TRBD1 covers 8 bases. The CDR3 spans 16 residues. The V gene's germline CDR1 is SQVTM and CDR2 ANQGSEA. The ends lost 5 bases at V and 2 bases at J; junction bases unmatched: 13. The CDR3 DNA reads TGCAGCGTTCCCCAGGACAGGGCCTCACTAAACTATGGCTACACCTTC. The encoded protein is CSVPQDRASLNYGYTF. Full variable domain (remainder filled in from reference TRBV29-1 and TRBJ1-2): SAVISQKPSRDICQRGTSLTIQCQVDSQVTMMFWYRQQPGQSLTLIATANQGSEATYESGFVIDKFPISRPNLTFSTLTVSNMSPEDSSIYLCSVPQDRASLNYGYTFGSGTRLTVV.

This clonotype was picked up a small number of times. The V gene is TRBV6-6, the J gene TRBJ1-1; 8 bases match TRBD1. Germline CDR1 is MNHNY and CDR2 is SVGAGI (reference sequence). The CDR3 contains 14 residues. V was clipped by 2 bases and J by 7 bases; unmatched bases: 6. CDR3: CASSYRTGWGEAFF. Here the CDR3 DNA reads TGTGCCAGCAGTTACCGGACAGGGTGGGGTGAAGCTTTCTTT.

The rearrangement joins TRBV7-9 to TRBJ2-2; no firm D call. The germline V and J ends were trimmed by 4 bases and 0 bases, with 9 bases remaining between them. The V gene's germline CDR1 is SEHNR and CDR2 FQNEAQ (reference sequence). The CDR3 has 15 residues. This CDR3 reads CASSSSTPNTGELFF. CDR3 nucleotides: TGTGCCAGCAGCTCCTCAACGCCGAACACCGGGGAGCTGTTTTTT.

This sequence joins TRBV19 and TRBJ2-1; D is unclear. Germline lookup yields CDR1 LNHDA and CDR2 SQIVND (reference sequence). The CDR3 sequence is 11 residues long. With 7 bases removed from V and 9 bases from J, the gap between germline ends came to 10 bases. The CDR3 DNA is TGTGCCAGTACCCTTGGTGGTGAGCAGTTCTTC. This translates into CASTLGGEQFF.

The table lists this clonotype with a few counts. The chain uses TRBV6-6 and TRBJ1-1, with D possibly being TRBD1 (5 bases). The germline V gene encodes CDR1 MNHNY and CDR2 SVGAGI (reference sequence). The CDR3 extends over 15 amino acids. Trimming stripped 0 bases from V and 2 bases from J, with 10 bases between. DNA of the CDR3: TGTGCCAGCAGTTACTCAGGCAGGGACAACACTGAAGCTTTCTTT. Encoded protein: CASSYSGRDNTEAFF.

Only a few counts were recorded for this clonotype. The chain couples TRBV4-1 to TRBJ2-7; D uncertain. V lost 3 bases, J lost 1 base, and 16 bases lay in between. The CDR3 sequence is 16 residues long. CDR1 is MGHRA, CDR2 YSYEKL, per germline. The CDR3 DNA is TGCGCCAGCAGCCATTCTACAGAAATGCTTTCCTACGAGCAGTACTTC. Protein: CASSHSTEMLSYEQYF.

This clonotype has more than one count but fewer than ten. The chain recombines TRBV24-1 with TRBJ1-5; D gene uncertain. CDR3 length: 14 amino acids. The germline CDR1 and CDR2 sequences are KGHDR and SFDVKD. V was cut by 4 bases and J by 0 bases, with 6 bases left in between. The CDR3 sequence: CATSEADSNQPQHF. DNA for the CDR3: TGTGCCACCAGTGAAGCTGATAGCAATCAGCCCCAGCATTTT.

This clonotype was counted many times. The genes are TRBV12-3 or TRBV12-4 and TRBJ1-2, with TRBD1 as a possible D gene (6 bases). This CDR3 comprises 13 residues. V was cut by 3 bases and J by 4 bases, with 9 bases left in between. CDR3: CASSLGGAYGYTF. Here the CDR3 DNA reads TGTGCCAGCAGTTTGGGGGGGGCCTATGGCTACACCTTC.